The 27 T cell receptor beta chains reported below all come from one sample, sequenced in a study of blood T cell repertoires in COVID-19. TCRdb's table, derived via immunoSEQ multiplex PCR, lists solely in-frame clones and lacks some. The sample holds 200,000 to 250,000 clones, 75% to 85% seen once. Sequencing was carried out using peripheral blood. The receptors were sampled from a human donor in a cohort sampled during active COVID-19.

The chain employs TRBV6-2 or TRBV6-3 and TRBJ2-7, with 8 bases lining up with TRBD1. CDR1 is MNHEY and CDR2 is SVGEGT in the germline V gene. This CDR3 region has 18 residues. Trimming removed 4 bases from V and 2 bases from J; junction bases left unmatched: 16. The CDR3 DNA reads TGTGCCAGCAGTTTTTTCCCACTCCGGGACAGGTTCCCCTACGAGCAGTACTTC. Translation: CASSFFPLRDRFPYEQYF.

The chain uses TRBV27 and TRBJ2-7; TRBD2 matches at 7 bases. CDR3 length equals 15 residues. Germline values: CDR1 MNHEY, CDR2 SMNVEV (reference sequence). Trimming took 2 bases from V and 2 from J; bases not matched to a gene: 6. This CDR3 is CASSLKAAGTYEQYF. The DNA of the CDR3 is TGTGCCAGCAGTTTAAAGGCAGCGGGAACCTACGAGCAGTACTTC.

The V and J genes are TRBV6-1 and TRBJ1-5; 11 positions match TRBD1. The CDR3 contains 14 residues. With V trimmed by 1 base and J by 7 bases, 0 bases remained unmatched. Germline CDR1 is MNHNS and CDR2 is SASEGT. The CDR3, as DNA: TGTGCCAGCAGTGAAGGGACAGGGGGCCAGCCCCAGCATTTT. It yields the protein CASSEGTGGQPQHF.

The CDR3 region is CASATSSGNEYNEQFF. As DNA, the CDR3 is TGCGCCAGCGCAACCTCTAGCGGGAACGAATACAATGAGCAGTTCTTC. The chain uses TRBV10-2 and TRBJ2-1; 9 bases are shared with TRBD2. V lost 8 bases to trimming and J lost 4 bases; unmatched junction nucleotides: 12. This CDR3 is built from 16 residues. CDR1 and CDR2 (germline): WSHSY, SAAADI.

The CDR3 protein is CATSVDRENTIYF. CDR3 in DNA: TGTGCCACCAGCGTCGACAGGGAAAACACCATATATTTT. The chain carries TRBV15 and TRBJ1-3, with TRBD1 identical over 7 bases. The trim removed 5 bases at V and 6 bases at J, leaving 4 bases unmatched. Per the germline V gene, CDR1 is LNHNV and CDR2 is YYDKDF (reference sequence). The CDR3 totals 13 residues.

In this sample, this clone turned up once. The rearrangement links TRBV28 to TRBJ1-4; TRBD1 matches at 8 bases. The V segment lost 5 bases and the J segment 4 bases; nucleotides outside the gene matches: 6. CDR3 size: 15 residues. Germline V lookup: CDR1 MDHEN, CDR2 SYDVKM. The CDR3 loop reads CASSLGGQDNEKLFF. DNA for the CDR3: TGTGCCAGCAGTCTTGGGGGACAGGATAATGAAAAACTGTTTTTT. The whole variable domain, filled in from reference TRBV28 and TRBJ1-4, reads DVKVTQSSRYLVKRTGEKVFLECVQDMDHENMFWYRQDPGLGLRLIYFSYDVKMKEKGDIPEGYSVSREKKERFSLILESASTNQTSMYLCASSLGGQDNEKLFFGSGTQLSVL.

CDR3 sequence (DNA): TGCGCCAGCAGCTTTAGCGGGGGGGCCAGAGATACGCAGTATTTT. The encoded protein is CASSFSGGARDTQYF. V is TRBV5-1 and J is TRBJ2-3; TRBD2 agrees at 11 bases. The CDR3 length is 15 residues. V gave up 2 bases and J gave up 5 bases; unmatched junction bases: 4. Germline assignment: CDR1 SGHRS and CDR2 YFSETQ. Filled out from reference TRBV5-1 and TRBJ2-3, the complete variable domain reads KAGVTQTPRYLIKTRGQQVTLSCSPISGHRSVSWYQQTPGQGLQFLFEYFSETQRNKGNFPGRFSGRQFSNSRSEMNVSTLELGDSALYLCASSFSGGARDTQYFGPGTRLTVL.

V is TRBV7-8 and J is TRBJ2-3; D gene ambiguous. Trimming cost V 2 bases and J 0 bases, with 15 bases left between them. The CDR3 has 17 amino acids. CDR1 and CDR2 (germline): SGHVS, FQNEAQ. Here the CDR3 reads CASSLRSGVSSTDTQYF. In DNA, the CDR3 is TGTGCCAGCAGCTTACGCTCAGGTGTTTCTAGCACAGATACGCAGTATTTT.

This sequence joins TRBV5-4 and TRBJ1-2; TRBD1 is a possible D gene (5 bases). V was pared by 2 bases and J by 7 bases, with 12 bases between. Germline V CDR1 and CDR2: SGHNT, YYREEE (reference sequence). The CDR3 contains 13 residues. CDR3 bases: TGTGCCAGCAGCTTCAGGGCGGAGGGTGGCTACACCTTC. Encoded protein: CASSFRAEGGYTF.

The sample holds one count of this clone. The chain recombines TRBV25-1 with TRBJ2-7; D is possibly TRBD1 (5 bases). CDR1 is MGHDK and CDR2 is SYGVNS in the germline V gene. V lost 1 base, J lost 6 bases, and 16 bases lay in between. This CDR3 contains 15 residues. The CDR3 DNA follows: TGTGCCAGCAGTGAATTTTTAGGCAGGGCGAGCGAGCAGTACTTC. It codes for CASSEFLGRASEQYF.

This chain uses TRBV10-3 with TRBJ1-2; TRBD1 is a possible D gene (6 bases). The CDR3 has 12 residues. Trimming pared 5 bases from V and 5 bases from J, leaving 9 bases between. Germline V lookup: CDR1 ENHRY, CDR2 SYGVKD. The CDR3 DNA reads as TGTGCCATCAGTTCTCAGGGGTATGGCTACACCTTC. Amino acid sequence: CAISSQGYGYTF.

This clone came up a few times. V is TRBV28 and J is TRBJ1-3; no clear D gene. From germline, CDR1 is MDHEN and CDR2 SYDVKM. The CDR3 sequence is 16 residues long. With 6 bases removed from V and 4 bases from J, the gap between germline ends came to 19 bases. The chain's CDR3 is CASRSLGEGWGNTIYF. Written as DNA, the CDR3 is TGTGCCAGCAGGTCCCTCGGTGAGGGATGGGGAAACACCATATATTTT.

CDR3 bases: TGTGCCAGCAGTTTATCGAGTTTCTACGAGCAGTACTTC. This encodes CASSLSSFYEQYF. The chain combines TRBV27 with TRBJ2-7; no firm D call. This CDR3 is built from 13 residues. In germline, CDR1 is MNHEY, CDR2 SMNVEV (reference sequence). V lost 0 bases to trimming and J lost 3 bases, with 6 bases between them.

The chain uses TRBV25-1 and TRBJ1-1, with D possibly matching TRBD1 (6 bases). The V gene's germline CDR1 is MGHDK and CDR2 SYGVNS. Trimming pared 5 bases from V and 5 bases from J, leaving 18 bases between. The CDR3 extends over 15 amino acids. The CDR3 region has the DNA TGTGCCAGCAGTTCCCGACAAGGGGGGGATACTGAAGCTTTCTTT. Translated: CASSSRQGGDTEAFF.

The chain has TRBV4-2 and TRBJ2-3; no reliable D call. CDR3 length equals 12 residues. Trimming pared 0 bases from V and 6 bases from J, leaving 4 bases between. Germline CDR1 reads LGHNA; CDR2 reads YNFKEQ. As DNA, the CDR3 is TGTGCCAGCAGCCAAGATCTTGATACGCAGTATTTT. Amino acid sequence: CASSQDLDTQYF.

This sequence joins TRBV10-3 and TRBJ2-2; 8 positions match TRBD1. Germline V lookup: CDR1 ENHRY, CDR2 SYGVKD. The V segment lost 6 bases and the J segment 6 bases; nucleotides outside the gene matches: 3. This CDR3 region has 13 residues. CDR3 region: CAISQQGAGELFF. CDR3 DNA sequence: TGTGCCATCAGCCAACAGGGGGCCGGGGAGCTGTTTTTT.

As for this clone: A junction end diverges from the germline sequence, so it may reflect a read error. This chain links TRBV7-7 with TRBJ2-7; 12 bases match TRBD2. The germline V gene encodes CDR1 SSHAT and CDR2 FNYEAQ (reference sequence). The CDR3 sequence is 15 residues long. As DNA, the CDR3 is TGTGCTAGCAGCTTAGCGTCTAGCGGGAGGGCCGGGCAGTACTTC. This gives the protein CASSLASSGRAGQYF.

This clone has ten or more counts. The rearrangement links TRBV7-9 to TRBJ2-7; 8 nucleotides agree with TRBD1. CDR1 and CDR2 from the germline V gene are SEHNR and FQNEAQ (reference sequence). The CDR3 loop spans 15 amino acids. The ends lost 5 bases at V and 5 bases at J; junction bases unmatched: 11. Here the CDR3 reads CASSTRQGFSHEQYF. The CDR3 region has the DNA TGTGCCAGCAGCACTAGACAGGGGTTTTCCCACGAGCAGTACTTC.

CDR3 loop: CAISDLSPWQFNSPLHF. CDR3 sequence (DNA): TGTGCCATCAGTGATCTTTCCCCTTGGCAGTTTAATTCACCCCTCCACTTT. This chain uses TRBV10-3 with TRBJ1-6; D is unresolved. CDR3 length equals 17 residues. Germline CDR1 reads ENHRY; CDR2 reads SYGVKD. Trimming removed 3 bases from V and 6 bases from J, with 18 bases in between.

The V and J genes are TRBV5-1 and TRBJ2-1, with 10 bases that match TRBD2. The CDR3 length is 18 residues. Unmatched junction bases numbered 16, after V lost 4 bases and J lost 6 bases. Germline assignment: CDR1 SGHRS and CDR2 YFSETQ. The CDR3 region is CASSPQGLAGALGNEQFF. DNA of the CDR3: TGCGCCAGCAGCCCCCAAGGGCTAGCGGGAGCATTGGGCAATGAGCAGTTCTTC.

This clone was seen a single time. The chain employs TRBV28 and TRBJ2-2, with TRBD2 matching 8 bases. V shed 3 bases and J 7 bases; nucleotides not matched to a gene: 10. CDR3 length: 16 amino acids. CDR1 is MDHEN, CDR2 SYDVKM, per germline. This CDR3 is CASSFFAGGSGGELFF. The CDR3 nucleotides are TGTGCCAGCAGTTTCTTCGCGGGAGGTTCGGGCGGGGAGCTGTTTTTT.

This clone showed up just once. This chain connects TRBV15 to TRBJ1-5; 11 positions agree with TRBD1. The CDR3 totals 14 residues. V gave up 1 base and J gave up 10 bases; unmatched junction bases: 3. CDR1 and CDR2 (germline): LNHNV, YYDKDF (reference sequence). The CDR3 loop is CATSRGGTGGPQHF. Written as DNA, the CDR3 is TGTGCCACCAGCAGAGGCGGGACAGGGGGTCCCCAGCATTTT.

The genes are TRBV25-1 and TRBJ2-2, with 7 bases identical to TRBD2. Germline trimming cut 2 bases from V and 0 bases from J; bases unmatched to any gene: 3. The CDR3 covers 16 residues. Germline lookup yields CDR1 MGHDK and CDR2 SYGVNS. Written as DNA, the CDR3 is TGTGCCAGCAGTGAAAGACTAGCAGCGAACACCGGGGAGCTGTTTTTT. It specifies CASSERLAANTGELFF.

This clone has a single count. The genes are TRBV6-6 and TRBJ1-4; no firm D call. From germline, CDR1 is MNHNY and CDR2 SVGAGI (reference sequence). The CDR3 has 15 residues. V dropped 7 bases and J dropped 2 bases, with 14 bases sitting between them. The CDR3 spells CASTLPTGTNEKLFF. The CDR3 nucleotides read TGTGCCAGCACCCTCCCGACGGGGACTAATGAAAAACTGTTTTTT.

V is TRBV19 and J is TRBJ2-1, with 8 bases identical to TRBD2. This CDR3 comprises 14 residues. The V and J ends lost 7 bases and 9 bases, in that order; junction bases with no gene match: 11. Germline CDR1 and CDR2: LNHDA and SQIVND (reference sequence). DNA of the CDR3: TGTGCCAGTACCCCGGGACTAGGTCGACGTGAGCAGTTCTTC. This sequence encodes CASTPGLGRREQFF.

This clone showed up just a few times. V and J are TRBV9 and TRBJ2-7; the match to TRBD1 covers 7 bases. Losses at the gene ends were 3 bases for V and 5 bases for J; bases not matched to a gene: 8. The CDR3 consists of 14 residues. CDR1 and CDR2 from the germline V gene are SGDLS and YYNGEE. The CDR3 sequence: CASSADREDDEQYF. The CDR3 nucleotides read TGTGCCAGCAGCGCAGACAGGGAAGACGACGAGCAGTACTTC.

J is TRBJ2-7 and V is TRBV29-1; D unresolved. Germline V gives CDR1 SQVTM, CDR2 ANQGSEA. The CDR3 loop spans 13 amino acids. The V gene lost 0 bases and the J gene lost 5 bases, with 11 bases spanning the gap. CDR3 region: CSVEDRVRDEQYF. The CDR3 DNA follows: TGCAGCGTTGAAGATCGTGTCCGGGACGAGCAGTACTTC.